This T cell receptor beta chain was obtained from a study of blood T cell repertoires in COVID-19. Study background: T cells, B-cell-depleted T cells, or PBMCs supplied cDNA or gDNA.

The CDR3 sequence is 15 residues long. Trimming removed 5 bases from V and 9 bases from J, with 21 bases in between. Germline V gene sequence: CDR1 SGHVS, CDR2 FQNEAQ. Participants' own reports of clinical history determined their cohort assignment. Authors' methods: Reference gene primer amplification yielded estimated nucleated cell counts. The method was immunoSEQ multiplex PCR; TCRdb's version includes in-frame clones alone and lacks a portion of them. V and J calls plus clone size are reproduced from that table; the DNA served to infer D and trimming. This sample carries hundreds of thousands of clones, around nine tenths of them seen once, and the ten largest clones take 14% to 15%.

This rearrangement joins TRBV7-8 to TRBJ2-3, with D perhaps matching TRBD1 (6 bases). The receptor was isolated from a woman between 45 and 65 years old with acute COVID-19. The sequenced material came from PBMCs or T cells enriched from blood (not recorded which). The CDR3 region has the DNA TGTGCCAGCAGCCGAGGGGGTCCTGCCGGGGTGACGCAGTATTTT. Its translation: CASSRGGPAGVTQYF.